This note documents a single T cell receptor beta chain sequence. In its sample, this clone was seen once. Its antigen is not yet known. There are no base qualities to consult, and no much larger clone falls within one base. This record comes from a study of T cell responses to AZD1222 COVID-19 vaccine (dated by TCRdb to the early 2020s). Concerning the study at large: TCR sequencing covered 233 trial participants: around 210 given two doses of AZD1222 and about 26 given two doses of MenACWY control vaccine. Trial participants were enrolled by age into subgroups of 18-55, 56-69 and 70-plus years, and around 140, 26 and 57 TCR-sequenced participants, respectively, were included in these subgroups. Results the study describes overall, beyond this receptor: Only five or six AZD1222 recipients were SARS-CoV-2 seropositive at baseline, limiting conclusions about previously exposed vaccinees. Participants were mostly white British and included more females than males, and it was suggested by the authors that clonal diversity may have been underestimated. After two AZD1222 doses, spike-specific TCR breadth and depth were significantly higher than at day 0 and than in MenACWY recipients. Epitopes outside the regions mutated in the B.1.351 and B.1.1.7 variants were reportedly recognized by nearly half of the unique spike-specific TCRs. In the small 56-69-year group, the increase in depth fell short of significance, most likely because of low power. CD4 TCRs associated with the vaccine covered the entire spike protein, and the dominant responses were in regions 160-218 and 743-854. Because no day 14 peak-response samples were available, the repertoires could be characterized only after the peak T cell response.

The CDR3 regions of human TCRbeta chains were analyzed by immunosequencing. In the source study's methods: Repertoire TCRs were matched against a reference library of SARS-CoV-2-specific TCRs generated with the MIRA antigen-specificity platform. Breadth meant the fraction of unique TCRs that were SARS-CoV-2-associated, whereas depth meant the fraction of total T cells that were SARS-CoV-2-associated. Using the MIRA data, every spike-specific TCR was mapped to the spike region that the TCR reacted to and assigned to either a CD4 or a CD8 class. Log10-transformed breadth and depth values were compared by one-way ANOVA with Sidak's multiple comparisons tests. TCRdb mirrors the immuneACCESS table, restricted to in-frame sequences. Some clones are absent from its copies; in checked studies, under half trace to an unresolved V gene, and the reason for the others is unknown. The DNA was the basis for D and trimming; V, J and clone size are from that table. This sample is represented by 150,000 to 200,000 clones; under 95% of them were singletons. Approximately 4.6% of the sample rests with the top ten.

Its CDR3 holds 15 amino acids, cysteine through phenylalanine. Only CDR3 DNA remains: 45 bases, in frame from the first base. V is pruned by 1 base and J by 4 bases, leaving 3 bases of the junction without a gene match. The germline V gene gives CDR1 as SGHRS and CDR2 as YFSETQ. Interpreted using the paper, the time point label stands for: about 28 days (+/-7) after the second vaccine dose. AZD1222 recipients whose second dose came at about 4 weeks and those whose second dose came at about 12 weeks were combined into one group, since spike-specific TCR depth and breadth did not differ between the two schedules. Vaccinee samples were obtained from the UK trials COV001 and COV002, which included a single-blind randomized controlled phase 2/3 trial of AZD1222 (ChAdOx1 nCoV-19) in healthy adults. Trial participant PBMC samples were collected at day 0 and day 28 after the second dose for TCRbeta chain sequencing.

Recombination joined TRBV5-1 with TRBJ2-2, with 8 bases aligning to TRBD2. This receptor was taken from an adult who received the AZD1222 COVID-19 vaccine. The source was peripheral blood, collected 28 days after the second AZD1222 dose. The base sequence is TGCGCCAGCAGCTTGTCGGGAGGGGTCACCGGGGAGCTGTTTTTT. Its amino acids are CASSLSGGVTGELFF.